The 10 T cell receptor beta chains below all came from one sample that was sequenced in a study of blood T cell repertoires in COVID-19. TCRdb's table, derived via immunoSEQ multiplex PCR, lists solely in-frame clones and lacks some. Of over 200,000 clones in the sample, about nine tenths were seen once. Sequenced: peripheral blood. Receptors were obtained from a woman in her fifties or sixties with acute or convalescent COVID-19.

This chain uses TRBV28 with TRBJ2-1, with 10 nucleotides matching TRBD1. This CDR3 is built from 15 residues. V trimming: 2 bases; J trimming: 5 bases; junction bases outside the gene matches: 3. Looked up from germline, CDR1 is MDHEN and CDR2 is SYDVKM. The CDR3 nucleotides read TGTGCCAGCAGTTTAGGGGGGACAGGGGACAATGAGCAGTTCTTC. It yields the protein CASSLGGTGDNEQFF. Full variable domain (remainder filled in from reference TRBV28 and TRBJ2-1): DVKVTQSSRYLVKRTGEKVFLECVQDMDHENMFWYRQDPGLGLRLIYFSYDVKMKEKGDIPEGYSVSREKKERFSLILESASTNQTSMYLCASSLGGTGDNEQFFGPGTRLTVL.

The chain employs TRBV19 and TRBJ1-3; D is unclear. Germline CDR1 LNHDA, CDR2 SQIVND (reference sequence). CDR3 length equals 14 residues. Trimming removed 3 bases at V and 4 bases at J, with 10 bases between. The CDR3 loop is CASSIKTYGNTIYF. CDR3 in DNA: TGTGCCAGTAGTATTAAGACATACGGAAACACCATATATTTT.

This clone was counted ten times or more. The rearrangement joins TRBV6-5 to TRBJ1-2; TRBD1 agrees at 7 bases. In germline, CDR1 is MNHEY, CDR2 SVGAGI. There are 16 residues in the CDR3. J was trimmed by 1 base and V by 2 bases; bases with no gene match: 7. The CDR3 loop reads CASSYATGYFNYGYTF. CDR3 nucleotide sequence: TGTGCCAGCAGTTACGCGACAGGGTACTTTAACTATGGCTACACCTTC.

The V call is TRBV5-1, the J call TRBJ2-7, with TRBD2 identical over 9 bases. CDR1 and CDR2 from the germline V gene are SGHRS and YFSETQ. The CDR3 length is 16 residues. J lost 7 bases, V lost 7 bases, and 18 bases had no gene match. CDR3 region: CASLLRAGGPPREQYF. CDR3 bases: TGCGCCAGCTTATTGCGAGCGGGGGGCCCCCCTAGGGAGCAGTACTTC.

V and J are TRBV14 and TRBJ2-7; D is uncertain. V shed 2 bases and J shed 2 bases, with 4 bases lying between them. The CDR3 runs 12 residues. The germline gives CDR1 SGHDN, CDR2 FVKESK. The CDR3 protein is CASSQLPYEQYF. The CDR3 DNA reads as TGTGCCAGCAGCCAACTCCCCTACGAGCAGTACTTC.

This sequence joins TRBV6-4 and TRBJ1-1; D gene uncertain. Germline V CDR1 and CDR2: MRHNA, SNTAGT. The CDR3 loop spans 13 amino acids. Trimming took 5 bases from V and 4 from J, leaving 11 bases between them. The CDR3 nucleotides read TGTGCCAGCAGTTTGGAGAAAGGCACTGAAGCTTTCTTT. Translating gives CASSLEKGTEAFF.

This chain connects TRBV28 to TRBJ1-2; the match to TRBD1 covers 10 bases. After removal of 3 bases from V and 5 bases from J, the junction contained 3 bases not matched to a gene. This CDR3 has 14 amino acids. The germline V gene encodes CDR1 MDHEN and CDR2 SYDVKM. CDR3 protein: CASSLPGQGYGYTF. The CDR3 region has the DNA TGTGCCAGCAGTTTGCCGGGACAGGGGTATGGCTACACCTTC.

V and J are TRBV7-2 and TRBJ2-7; D may be TRBD2 (6 bases). The CDR3 is 15 residues long. Germline V gene data show CDR1 as SGHTA and CDR2 as FQGNSA. Trimming shortened V by 2 bases and J by 2 bases, and 13 bases separated the two germline ends. The CDR3 DNA reads as TGTGCCAGCAGCTTACGCGGGACCCCAGCCTACGAGCAGTACTTC. Protein: CASSLRGTPAYEQYF.

The rearrangement uses TRBV5-1 and TRBJ2-2, with D possibly being TRBD1 (5 bases). The CDR3 sequence is 15 residues long. CDR1 SGHRS and CDR2 YFSETQ come from the germline V gene. V shed 0 bases and J shed 1 base, with 7 bases lying between them. The CDR3 reads CASSLAGLNTGELFF. CDR3 DNA: TGCGCCAGCAGCTTGGCAGGGCTGAACACCGGGGAGCTGTTTTTT.

The V and J genes are TRBV30 and TRBJ1-5; a possible D gene is TRBD1 (6 bases). Germline V gene data show CDR1 as GTSNPN and CDR2 as SVGIG (reference sequence). Deletions cut 4 bases from V and 1 base from J, with 8 bases between. CDR3 length equals 13 residues. The CDR3, as DNA: TGTGCCTGGAACAGGGAGAGCAATCAGCCCCAGCATTTT. Its translation: CAWNRESNQPQHF. The whole variable domain, filled in from reference TRBV30 and TRBJ1-5, reads SQTIHQWPATLVQPVGSPLSLECTVEGTSNPNLYWYRQAAGRGLQLLFYSVGIGQISSEVPQNLSASRPQDRQFILSSKKLLLSDSGFYLCAWNRESNQPQHFGDGTRLSIL.